This paragraph reports one TCR beta chain. There are a few counts of this clonotype. The clone's antigen remains unknown. No much larger clone is present one base from it, and per-base qualities are unavailable. The data derive from a study of CD8+CD57+ T cells in acquired aplastic anemia (dated by TCRdb to the late 2010s). Study-level background: On average, sorted CD4+ and CD8+ cells yielded around 3.1 ug of extracted DNA, with a range of roughly 0.17 to 30 ug. An average of roughly 9.8 million reads for CD4+ cells and 11 million to 13 million reads for CD8+ cells was obtained from healthy donor samples. What the study reported, not specific to this receptor: Patients and healthy controls showed no significant difference in CD8+ Simpson's diversity (P=0.060). Around 30 CD8+ CDR3 sequences were shared between patients and controls but appeared highly expressed in patients and within their immunodominant clones.

Ends trimmed: V by 5 bases, J by 2 bases; bases unmatched to a gene: 11. The CDR3 spans 17 residues, from the cysteine through the phenylalanine. Only the CDR3 region is kept as DNA, spanning 51 bases read in frame from base 1. The germline V gene provides CDR1 SGHTA and CDR2 FQGNSA. Genomic DNA was used as template for profiling of TCR beta VDJ combinations and CDR3 sequences. TCR repertoire sequencing was run on an Illumina HiSeq 2000. In the authors' own workflow: Repertoires were assessed using TRBV/TRBJ rearrangement plots, CDR3 size and DJ length profiles, and Simpson's diversity index. The most abundant DNA sequence in the deep sequencing data was defined as the immunodominant clone. CDR3 amino acid sequences were checked for sharing across subjects and were also compared against the VDJdb database and published repertoires. TCRdb reanalyzed the raw reads on its own, using fastp at Q25 for trimming and MiXCR for clone calling, and kept in-frame beta chains. Rows are unified per CDR3 protein, each entry keeping the most common DNA and genes. These V and J calls are TCRdb output, not the study's own analysis. Here the sample has 180,000 or so distinct CDR3 sequences; approximately 49% occur a single time. About 2.9% of the sample is held by the ten biggest clonotypes.

In this study, sorted CD4+ and CD8+ T cells from the blood of healthy subjects and of severe aplastic anemia patients had their TCR repertoires deep-sequenced. Ficoll-Paque density gradient centrifugation was used to isolate peripheral blood mononuclear cells. Before DNA was extracted, CD4+ and CD8+ T cells were sorted using either FACS or magnetic beads. The sequencing sample was made of sorted CD4+, CD8+, or CD8+CD57+ T cells (not recorded which) from PBMCs. The chain is made from TRBV7-2 and TRBJ2-1; 8 central bases correspond to TRBD2. This receptor was taken from a human donor in good health. The CDR3 protein is CASSPGKVAGTYNEQFF. In nucleotide form, the sequence is TGTGCCAGCAGCCCAGGCAAGGTAGCGGGGACCTACAATGAGCAGTTCTTC.